The clone carrying this T cell receptor (beta chain) was seen just once. Data came from immunoSEQ multiplex PCR; TCRdb stores just in-frame clones and leaves some out. Of around 360,000 clones detected, 87% appear once; the ten largest clones hold more than 9%. CDR1 is SEHNR and CDR2 is FQNEAQ in the germline V gene (reference sequence). V was pared by 5 bases and J by 5 bases, with 9 bases of the junction left unmatched. The CDR3 consists of 16 residues. This specimen belongs to a study of blood T cell repertoires in COVID-19. This chain connects TRBV7-9 to TRBJ2-2; 9 nucleotides line up with TRBD2. Sequencing input: peripheral blood. The TCR originated in a woman in her 30s with COVID-19, enrolled during active disease. DNA for the CDR3: TGTGCCAGCAGCCGGTTAGCGGGAGTTAGGACCGGGGAGCTGTTTTTT. It encodes CASSRLAGVRTGELFF.